Below, one TCR beta chain is given with its context. This CDR3 comprises 15 residues. Germline CDR1 and CDR2: SGHVS and FQNEAQ. Trimming cost V 5 bases and J 2 bases, with 15 bases left between them. The template, 500 ng total RNA, yielded TCR beta cDNA made with a constant-region primer. ARM-PCR was slightly modified, and three nested multiplex PCR rounds with it gave rise to the TCR beta libraries. Forward primers for TRBV1-TRBV30 and a C-beta reverse primer served the first two PCR rounds, at 10 cycles each. A single record per CDR3 protein comes from TCRdb applying MiXCR to the multiplex PCR reads. The sample shows around 330,000 distinct CDR3 sequences, 50% to 60% of them seen only once. Unsorted whole blood supplied the blood RNA, and germline DNA was isolated too. Every patient had chronic HBV infection and was treatment-naive. The collection of about 4.4 milliliters of peripheral blood preceded surgery.

These data come from a study of tumor-infiltrating lymphocytes in primary liver carcinoma. As for the study in general: Lesions, classed as T1-T3 N0M0, spanned 4.2 to 10 cm across.

The sequence was obtained from a woman in her twenties or thirties with primary liver carcinoma and hepatitis B virus infection. The sequencing input was peripheral blood. The J gene is TRBJ2-5, the V gene TRBV7-8; D is perhaps TRBD1 (5 bases). Here the CDR3 reads CASSPILGEQETQYF. In DNA, the CDR3 is TGTGCCAGCAGCCCTATCCTAGGGGAACAAGAGACCCAGTACTTC.